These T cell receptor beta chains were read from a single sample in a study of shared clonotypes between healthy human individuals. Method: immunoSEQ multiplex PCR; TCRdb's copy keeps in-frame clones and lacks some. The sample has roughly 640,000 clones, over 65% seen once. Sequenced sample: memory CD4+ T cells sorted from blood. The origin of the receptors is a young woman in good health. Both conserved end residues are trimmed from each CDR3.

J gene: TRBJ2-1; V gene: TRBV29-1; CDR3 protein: SVQRRSSYNEQF
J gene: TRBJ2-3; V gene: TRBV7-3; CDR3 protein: ASSSGLAGGYQY
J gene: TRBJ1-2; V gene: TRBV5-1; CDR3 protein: ASSLVTGQGYT
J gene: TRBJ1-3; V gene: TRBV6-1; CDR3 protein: ASSDYPQGGNTIY
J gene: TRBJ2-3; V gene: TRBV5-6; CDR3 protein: ASSSRLLRSTDTQY
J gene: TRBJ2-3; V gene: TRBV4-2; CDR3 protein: ASSQRDTQY
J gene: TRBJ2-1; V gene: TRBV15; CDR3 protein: ATSRESGSGEQF
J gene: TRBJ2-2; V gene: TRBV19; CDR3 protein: ASSGLAATGELF
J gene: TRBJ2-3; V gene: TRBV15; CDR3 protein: ATSRDVGGADTQY
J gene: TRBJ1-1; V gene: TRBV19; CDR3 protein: ASANRGELGRTEAF
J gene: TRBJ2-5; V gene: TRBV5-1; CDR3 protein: ASSPEVIGETQY
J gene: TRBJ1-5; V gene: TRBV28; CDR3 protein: ASSLGLTDFPQH
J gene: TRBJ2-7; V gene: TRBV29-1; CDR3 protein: SVEAIRAGGTYEQY
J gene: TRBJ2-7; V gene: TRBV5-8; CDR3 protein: ASSPYVGGGYEQY
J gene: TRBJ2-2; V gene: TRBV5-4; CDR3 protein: ASSTGTSGRFGELF
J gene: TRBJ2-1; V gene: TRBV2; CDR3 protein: ASSTLGHNEQF
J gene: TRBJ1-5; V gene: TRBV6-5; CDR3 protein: ASNPTGSNQPQH
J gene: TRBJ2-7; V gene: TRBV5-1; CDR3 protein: ASSAGAVSYEQY
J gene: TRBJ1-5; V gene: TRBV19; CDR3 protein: ASSIGTANYQPQH
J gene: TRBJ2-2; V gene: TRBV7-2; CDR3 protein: ASSFFWNTGELF
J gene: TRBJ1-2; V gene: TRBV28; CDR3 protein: ASSGRGYT
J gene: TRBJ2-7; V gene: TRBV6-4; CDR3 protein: ASSDELHPKKGDEQY
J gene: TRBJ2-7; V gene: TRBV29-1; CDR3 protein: SVEGGAHEQY
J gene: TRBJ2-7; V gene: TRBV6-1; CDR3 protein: AHGGDEQY
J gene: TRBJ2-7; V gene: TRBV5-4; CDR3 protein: ASGKTSDSSYEQY
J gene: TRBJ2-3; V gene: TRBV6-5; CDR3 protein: ASQPTGGAPDTQY
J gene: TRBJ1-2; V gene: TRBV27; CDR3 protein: ASSHGQGAGYT
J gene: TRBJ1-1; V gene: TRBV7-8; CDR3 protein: ASRERMADPEAF
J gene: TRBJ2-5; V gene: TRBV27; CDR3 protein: ALYPAQQGCRVQETQY
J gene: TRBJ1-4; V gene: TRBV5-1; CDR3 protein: ASSETGEKLF
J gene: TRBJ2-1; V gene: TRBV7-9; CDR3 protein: ASTYIAGKYNEQF
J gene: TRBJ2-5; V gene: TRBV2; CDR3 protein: ASSAGTGTGRETQY
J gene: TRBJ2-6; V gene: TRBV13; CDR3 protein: ASSPTHSGANVLT
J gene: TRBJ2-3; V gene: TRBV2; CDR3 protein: ASSDSELPRTDTQY
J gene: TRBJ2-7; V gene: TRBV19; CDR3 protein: ASTPRAGDDWGYEQY
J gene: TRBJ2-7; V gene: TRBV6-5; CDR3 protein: ASNTQGRSSYEQY
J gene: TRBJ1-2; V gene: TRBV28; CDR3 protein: ASSNPGFYGYT
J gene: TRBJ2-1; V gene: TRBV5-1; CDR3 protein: ASSYYTDRDEQF
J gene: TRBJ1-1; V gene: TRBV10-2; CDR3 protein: ASLDRGRNTEAF
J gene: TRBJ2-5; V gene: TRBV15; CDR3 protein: ATSNRQGYETQY